This T cell receptor beta chain was observed in a study of control samples from healthy donors and cancer patients. The repertoire was sequenced with immunoSEQ multiplex PCR; TCRdb's copy has only in-frame clones and lacks some. This sample has roughly 76,000 clones, with less than 95% found just once. This CDR3 has 12 amino acids. CDR1 GTSNPN and CDR2 SVGIG come from the germline V gene (reference sequence). Trimming shortened V by 2 bases and J by 6 bases, and 10 bases separated the two germline ends. Specimen: blood. The J gene is TRBJ1-1, the V gene TRBV30; D is ambiguous. The receptor was derived from a woman in her thirties or forties in good health. The chain's CDR3 is CAWSSLPPEAFF. CDR3 in DNA: TGTGCCTGGAGTTCATTGCCTCCTGAAGCTTTCTTT.